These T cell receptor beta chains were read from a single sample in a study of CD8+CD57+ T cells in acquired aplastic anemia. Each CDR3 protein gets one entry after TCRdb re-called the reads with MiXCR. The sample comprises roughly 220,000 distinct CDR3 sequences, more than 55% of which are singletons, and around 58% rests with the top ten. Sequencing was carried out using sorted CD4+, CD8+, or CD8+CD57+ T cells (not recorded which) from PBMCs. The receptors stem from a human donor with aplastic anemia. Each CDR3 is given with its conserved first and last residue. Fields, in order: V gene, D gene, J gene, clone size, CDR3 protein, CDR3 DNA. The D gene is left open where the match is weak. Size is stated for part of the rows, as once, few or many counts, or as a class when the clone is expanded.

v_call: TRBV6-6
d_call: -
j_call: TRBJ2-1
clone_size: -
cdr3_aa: CASSYGAASYNEQFF
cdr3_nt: TGTGCCAGCAGTTATGGGGCCGCCTCCTACAATGAGCAGTTCTTC

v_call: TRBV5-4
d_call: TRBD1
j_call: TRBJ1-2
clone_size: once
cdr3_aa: CASSSWDREGYTF
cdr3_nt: TGTGCCAGCAGCTCATGGGACAGGGAGGGCTACACCTTC

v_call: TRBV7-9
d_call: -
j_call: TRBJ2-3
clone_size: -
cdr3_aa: CASSFPGDPTDTQYF
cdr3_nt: TGTGCCAGCAGCTTCCCCGGGGACCCCACAGATACGCAGTATTTT

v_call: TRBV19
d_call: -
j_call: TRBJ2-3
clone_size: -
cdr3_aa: CASSIRAVGTDTQYF
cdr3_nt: TGTGCCAGTAGTATTCGGGCAGTTGGGACAGATACGCAGTATTTT

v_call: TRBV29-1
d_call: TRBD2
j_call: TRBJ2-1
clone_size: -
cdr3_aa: CSVFPEAGGVNEQFF
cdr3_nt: TGCAGCGTCTTCCCTGAAGCGGGGGGGGTCAATGAGCAGTTCTTC

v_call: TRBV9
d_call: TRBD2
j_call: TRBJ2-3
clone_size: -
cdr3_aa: CASSSRAGDTDTQYF
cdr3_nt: TGTGCCAGCAGCTCCCGAGCGGGAGACACAGATACGCAGTATTTT

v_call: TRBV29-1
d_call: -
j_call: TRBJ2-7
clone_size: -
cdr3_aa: CSVEVGSGNYEQYF
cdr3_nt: TGCAGCGTTGAAGTAGGGTCGGGGAACTACGAGCAGTACTTC

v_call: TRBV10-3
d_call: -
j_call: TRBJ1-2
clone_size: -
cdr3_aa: CASSEGGAGGLAGYTF
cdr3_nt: TGTGCCAGCAGTGAAGGCGGGGCGGGGGGCCTTGCTGGCTACACCTTC

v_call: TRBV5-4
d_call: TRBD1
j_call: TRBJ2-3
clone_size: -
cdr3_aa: CASSLGTGPDTQYF
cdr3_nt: TGTGCCAGCAGCTTGGGGACAGGGCCAGATACGCAGTATTTT

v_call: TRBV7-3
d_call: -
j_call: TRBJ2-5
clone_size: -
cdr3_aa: CASSPKVGGRETQYF
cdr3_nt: TGTGCCAGCAGCCCAAAAGTGGGGGGCCGGGAGACCCAGTACTTC

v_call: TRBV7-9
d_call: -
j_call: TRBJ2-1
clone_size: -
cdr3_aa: CASSLRHTASF
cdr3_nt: TGTGCCAGCAGCCTCCGTCACACGGCCTCCTTC

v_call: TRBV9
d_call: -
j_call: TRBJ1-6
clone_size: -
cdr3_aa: CASSVGHGTDPSLLHF
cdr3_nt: TGTGCCAGCAGCGTTGGCCACGGGACCGACCCCAGTCTCCTCCACTTT

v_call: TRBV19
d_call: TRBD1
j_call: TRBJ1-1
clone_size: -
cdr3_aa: CASSMGTGGTEAFF
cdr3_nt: TGTGCCAGTAGTATGGGGACAGGGGGAACTGAAGCTTTCTTT

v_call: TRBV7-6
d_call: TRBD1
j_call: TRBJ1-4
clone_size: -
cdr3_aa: CASSWTGEGEKLFF
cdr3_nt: TGTGCCAGCAGCTGGACAGGGGAGGGCGAAAAACTGTTTTTT

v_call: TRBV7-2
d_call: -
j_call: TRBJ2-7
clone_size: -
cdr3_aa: CASSLNTVQFYEQYF
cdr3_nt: TGTGCCAGCAGCCTCAATACAGTGCAGTTCTACGAGCAGTACTTC

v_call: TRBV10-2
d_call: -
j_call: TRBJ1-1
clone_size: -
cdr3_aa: CASSGGGGWGMNTEAFF
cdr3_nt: TGCGCCAGCAGTGGCGGCGGGGGCTGGGGTATGAACACTGAAGCTTTCTTT

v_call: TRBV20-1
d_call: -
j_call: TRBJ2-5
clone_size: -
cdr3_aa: CSASLVVGAGETQYF
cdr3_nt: TGCAGTGCTAGCTTGGTCGTTGGGGCGGGGGAGACCCAGTACTTC

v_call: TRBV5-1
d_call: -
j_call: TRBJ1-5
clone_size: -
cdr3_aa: CASSLGDNQPQHF
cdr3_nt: TGCGCCAGCAGCTTAGGGGACAATCAGCCCCAGCATTTT

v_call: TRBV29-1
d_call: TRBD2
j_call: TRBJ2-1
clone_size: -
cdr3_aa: CSQVLDGGANEQFF
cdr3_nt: TGCAGCCAAGTTTTGGACGGGGGGGCTAATGAGCAGTTCTTC

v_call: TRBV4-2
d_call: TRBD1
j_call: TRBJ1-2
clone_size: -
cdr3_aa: CASSDRTGRYGYTF
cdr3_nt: TGTGCCAGCAGCGATCGGACAGGGAGGTATGGCTACACCTTC

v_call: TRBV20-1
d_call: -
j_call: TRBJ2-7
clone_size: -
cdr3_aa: CSARDPHREDEQYF
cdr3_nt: TGCAGTGCTAGAGATCCCCACAGGGAGGACGAGCAGTACTTC

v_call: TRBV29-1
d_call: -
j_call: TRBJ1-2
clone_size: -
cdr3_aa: CSVEEETGYGYTF
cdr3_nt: TGCAGCGTTGAAGAGGAGACAGGCTATGGCTACACCTTC

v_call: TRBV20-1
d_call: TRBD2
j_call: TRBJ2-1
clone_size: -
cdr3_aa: CSARATLPAGLAGYNEQFF
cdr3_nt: TGCAGTGCTAGAGCCACACTCCCTGCCGGACTAGCGGGGTACAATGAGCAGTTCTTC

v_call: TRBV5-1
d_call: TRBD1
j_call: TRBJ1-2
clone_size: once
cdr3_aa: CASNPQGAGGYTF
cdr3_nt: TGCGCCAGCAACCCACAGGGGGCGGGTGGCTACACCTTC

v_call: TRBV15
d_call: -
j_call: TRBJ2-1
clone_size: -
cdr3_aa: CATSSTSGRAYNEQFF
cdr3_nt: TGTGCCACCAGCAGTACCTCAGGCAGGGCTTACAATGAGCAGTTCTTC

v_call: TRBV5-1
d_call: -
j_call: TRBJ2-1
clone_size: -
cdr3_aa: CASNLQGSSVPNEQFF
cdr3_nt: TGCGCCAGCAACCTACAGGGGTCTAGCGTCCCGAATGAGCAGTTCTTC

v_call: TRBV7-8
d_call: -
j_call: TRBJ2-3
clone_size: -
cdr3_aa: CASSLAGVLDTQYF
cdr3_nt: TGTGCCAGCAGCTTAGCGGGAGTATTGGATACGCAGTATTTT

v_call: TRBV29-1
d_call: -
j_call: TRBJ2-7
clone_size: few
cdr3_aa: CSVGRGYEQYF
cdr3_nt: TGCAGCGTTGGGAGGGGTTACGAGCAGTACTTC

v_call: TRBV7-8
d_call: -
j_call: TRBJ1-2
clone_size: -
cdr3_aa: CASSLASTESYGYTF
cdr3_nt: TGTGCCAGCAGCTTGGCCTCGACAGAATCCTATGGCTACACCTTC

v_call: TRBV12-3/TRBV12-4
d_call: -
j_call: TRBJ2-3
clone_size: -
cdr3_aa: CASSSIGTDTQYF
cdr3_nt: TGTGCCAGCAGTTCTATAGGGACAGATACGCAGTATTTT

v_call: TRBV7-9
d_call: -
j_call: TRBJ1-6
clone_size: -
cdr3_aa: CASSLSGLNSPLHF
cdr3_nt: TGTGCCAGCAGCTTGTCAGGGCTGAATTCACCCCTCCACTTT

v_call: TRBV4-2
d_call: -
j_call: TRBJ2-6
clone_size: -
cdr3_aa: CASSQEDSGANVLTF
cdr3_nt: TGTGCCAGCAGCCAAGAGGACTCTGGGGCCAACGTCCTGACTTTC

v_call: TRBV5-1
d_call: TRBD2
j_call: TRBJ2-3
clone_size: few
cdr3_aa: CASSATQLAGGRNTQYF
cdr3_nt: TGCGCCAGCAGCGCCACCCAACTAGCGGGGGGGCGGAATACGCAGTATTTT

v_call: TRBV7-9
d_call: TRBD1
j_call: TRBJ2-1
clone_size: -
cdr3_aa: CASSSSRDSSYNEQFF
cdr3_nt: TGTGCCAGCAGCTCCTCCCGGGACAGCTCCTACAATGAGCAGTTCTTC

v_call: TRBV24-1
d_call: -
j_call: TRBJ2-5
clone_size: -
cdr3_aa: CATSDGTEETQYF
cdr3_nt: TGTGCCACCAGTGATGGGACCGAGGAGACCCAGTACTTC

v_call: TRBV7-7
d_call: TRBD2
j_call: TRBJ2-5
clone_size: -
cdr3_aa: CASSSGGTPQETQYF
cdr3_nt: TGTGCTAGCAGCTCCGGGGGGACCCCACAAGAGACCCAGTACTTC

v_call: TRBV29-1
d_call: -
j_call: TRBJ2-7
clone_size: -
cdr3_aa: CSVWGQAGSYEQYF
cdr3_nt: TGCAGCGTTTGGGGGCAGGCCGGCTCCTACGAGCAGTACTTC

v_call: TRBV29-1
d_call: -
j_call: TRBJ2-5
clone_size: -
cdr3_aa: CSARRSQETQYF
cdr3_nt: TGCAGCGCCCGAAGAAGCCAAGAGACCCAGTACTTC

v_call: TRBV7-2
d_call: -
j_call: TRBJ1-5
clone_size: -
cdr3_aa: CASSLDNQPQHF
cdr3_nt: TGTGCCAGCAGCTTAGACAATCAGCCCCAGCATTTT

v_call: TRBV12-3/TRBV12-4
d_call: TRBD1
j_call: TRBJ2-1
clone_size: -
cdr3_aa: CASSLGTGSRGEQFF
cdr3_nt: TGTGCCAGCAGTTTAGGGACAGGCAGCAGGGGTGAGCAGTTCTTC

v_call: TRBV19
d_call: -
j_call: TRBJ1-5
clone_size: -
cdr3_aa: CASSYRARNQPQHF
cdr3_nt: TGTGCCAGTAGTTACAGGGCACGCAATCAGCCCCAGCATTTT

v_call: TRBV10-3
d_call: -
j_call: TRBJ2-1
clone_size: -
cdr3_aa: CASSPSGSRRAGPSPNEQFF
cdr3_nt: TGTGCCAGCAGTCCGTCGGGGTCCCGGCGGGCGGGCCCAAGTCCCAATGAGCAGTTCTTC

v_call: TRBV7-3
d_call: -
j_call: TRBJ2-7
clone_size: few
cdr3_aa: CASSLGNRDGYEQYF
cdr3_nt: TGTGCCAGCAGCTTAGGAAACAGGGATGGCTACGAGCAGTACTTC

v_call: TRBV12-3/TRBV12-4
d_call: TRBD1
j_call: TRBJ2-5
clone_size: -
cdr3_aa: CASSLQGAQETQYF
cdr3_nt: TGTGCCAGCAGTTTACAGGGGGCTCAAGAGACCCAGTACTTC

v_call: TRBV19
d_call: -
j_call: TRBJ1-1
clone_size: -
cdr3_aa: CASSSPKGTTNTEAFF
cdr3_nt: TGTGCCAGTAGTTCACCCAAGGGGACTACGAACACTGAAGCTTTCTTT

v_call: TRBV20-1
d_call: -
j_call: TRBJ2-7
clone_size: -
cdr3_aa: CSASGPGREQYF
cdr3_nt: TGCAGTGCTAGTGGTCCGGGTCGCGAGCAGTACTTC

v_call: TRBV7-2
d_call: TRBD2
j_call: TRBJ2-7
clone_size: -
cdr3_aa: CASSLSVGWRGGTYEQYF
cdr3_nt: TGTGCCAGCAGCTTAAGCGTGGGGTGGCGGGGGGGAACCTACGAGCAGTACTTC

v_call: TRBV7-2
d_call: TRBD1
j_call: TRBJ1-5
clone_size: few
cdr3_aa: CASSSEVGQINQPQHF
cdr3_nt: TGTGCCAGCAGCTCCGAAGTGGGACAGATCAATCAGCCCCAGCATTTT

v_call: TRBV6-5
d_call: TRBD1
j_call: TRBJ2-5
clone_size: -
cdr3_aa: CASSRGRETQYF
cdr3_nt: TGTGCCAGCAGCAGGGGGCGCGAGACCCAGTACTTC

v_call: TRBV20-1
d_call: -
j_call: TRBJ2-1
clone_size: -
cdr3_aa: CSARQNSGSEQFF
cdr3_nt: TGCAGTGCTAGGCAGAATAGCGGCAGTGAGCAGTTCTTC

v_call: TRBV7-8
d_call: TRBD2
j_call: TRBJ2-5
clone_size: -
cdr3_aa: CASSLSVLAGDETQYF
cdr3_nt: TGTGCCAGCAGCTTAAGCGTCTTGGCGGGAGATGAGACCCAGTACTTC

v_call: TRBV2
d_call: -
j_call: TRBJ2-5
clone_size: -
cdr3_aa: CASSDSKAYF
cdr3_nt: TGTGCCAGCAGTGATTCAAAGGCTTACTTC

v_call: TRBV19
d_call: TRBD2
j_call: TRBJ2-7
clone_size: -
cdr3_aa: CASSVLAGGPYEQYF
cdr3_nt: TGTGCCAGTAGTGTGCTAGCGGGGGGACCCTACGAGCAGTACTTC

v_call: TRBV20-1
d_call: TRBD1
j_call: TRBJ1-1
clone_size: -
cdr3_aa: CSARRGQGTFF
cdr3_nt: TGCAGTGCTAGGAGGGGACAGGGAACTTTCTTT